The following is a T cell receptor (beta chain) sequence with its context. Its ends do not fully match the called genes, so a read error is possible. The sample is drawn from a study of T cell repertoires in cytomegalovirus infection. Each CDR3 protein is one row after TCRdb ran MiXCR on the reads. The table shows more than 85,000 distinct CDR3 sequences, with around 22% occurring only once. CDR3 length: 13 residues. From germline, CDR1 is SGHVS and CDR2 FQNEAQ. Sequences were obtained from CD8+ T cells from PBMCs. The sequence was obtained from a human donor in good health (CMV status not recorded). Some clones in this sample may be carry-over from other donors' samples. V and J are TRBV7-8 and TRBJ1-1; D unresolved. CDR3 nucleotide sequence: TGTGCCAGCAGCTTTGTAACGAACGCTGAAGCTTTCTTT. Amino acid sequence: CASSFVTNAEAFF.